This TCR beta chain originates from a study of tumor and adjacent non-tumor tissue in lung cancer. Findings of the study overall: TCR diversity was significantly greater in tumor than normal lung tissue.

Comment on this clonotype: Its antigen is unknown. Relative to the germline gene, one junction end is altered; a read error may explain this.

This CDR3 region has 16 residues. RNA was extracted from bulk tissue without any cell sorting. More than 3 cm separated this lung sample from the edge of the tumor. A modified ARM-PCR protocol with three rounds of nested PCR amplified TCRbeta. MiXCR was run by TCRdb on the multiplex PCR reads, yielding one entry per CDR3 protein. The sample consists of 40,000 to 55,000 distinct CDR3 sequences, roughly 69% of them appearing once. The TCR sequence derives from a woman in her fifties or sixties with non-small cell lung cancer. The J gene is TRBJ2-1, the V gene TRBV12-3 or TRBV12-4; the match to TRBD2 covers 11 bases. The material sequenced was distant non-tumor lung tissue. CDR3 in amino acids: CASTPSSGGAYSEQFF. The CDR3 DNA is TGTGCCAGCACCCCTAGTAGCGGGGGGGCCTACAGTGAGCAATTCTTC.